The clone carrying this TCR beta chain has ten or more counts. The antigen is not known. The CDR3 covers 13 residues. The V segment lost 4 bases and the J segment 11 bases; nucleotides outside the gene matches: 11. The germline gives CDR1 GTSNPN, CDR2 SVGIG (reference sequence). TCRdb processed the reads anew with MiXCR; each CDR3 protein has one entry. The sample records tens of thousands of distinct CDR3 sequences, around 20% being singletons. This sample was taken from a study of type 1 regulatory T cells. Across the whole study: This in vitro CD4 product, T-allo10, is enriched for Tr1 cells and alloantigen-specific.

The study, taken as a whole, reports: Tr1 cells had a more restricted TCR repertoire than non-Tr1 cells.

This clonotype was obtained from a human donor in good health. The chain recombines TRBV30 with TRBJ2-5; TRBD2 aligns across 9 bases. Specimen: cultured type 1 regulatory T (Tr1) cells, either the whole culture or a sorted fraction (not recorded which). The CDR3 reads CAWTRIAGASQYF. The CDR3 nucleotides read TGTGCCTGGACCAGGATAGCGGGAGCGTCTCAGTACTTC.